Following are 12 T cell receptor beta chains from one sample sequenced in a study of OX40 agonist ivuxolimab in advanced cancers. The assay was immunoSEQ multiplex PCR, and TCRdb's table has in-frame clones only and misses some. The sample shows about 46,000 clones, 82% of them seen only once. Sequencing was performed on CD4+ or CD8+ T cells sorted from blood, taken in a trial of the OX40 agonist ivuxolimab. The source of these receptors is an adult with an advanced solid tumor such as melanoma, head and neck, liver or kidney cancer.

J is TRBJ2-7 and V is TRBV27; 10 positions agree with TRBD1. The trim removed 5 bases at V and 2 bases at J, leaving 12 bases unmatched. The CDR3 has 17 amino acids. CDR1 and CDR2 from the germline V gene are MNHEY and SMNVEV (reference sequence). CDR3 residues: CASSVYSTGGGTYEQYF. The DNA of the CDR3 is TGTGCCAGCAGTGTTTACTCGACAGGGGGCGGAACCTACGAGCAGTACTTC.

The genes are TRBV9 and TRBJ2-5; a possible D gene is TRBD1 (6 bases). The better agreement between TRBJ2-7 and the DNA end casts doubt on the J call. The CDR3 contains 13 residues. Germline values: CDR1 SGDLS, CDR2 YYNGEE. The CDR3 reads CASSPGTHYEQYF. CDR3 nucleotides: TGTGCCAGCAGTCCGGGGACACATTACGAGCAGTACTTC.

The table lists this clone with a count of one. The chain links TRBV30 to TRBJ2-3; TRBD1 agrees at 8 bases. The CDR3 runs 14 residues. Germline V CDR1 and CDR2: GTSNPN, SVGIG (reference sequence). Trimming at V came to 2 bases and at J to 0 bases, leaving 1 base not matched to a gene. This CDR3 reads CAWSRDRSTDTQYF. The CDR3 nucleotides are TGTGCCTGGAGTCGGGACAGGAGCACAGATACGCAGTATTTT.

This chain joins TRBV6-6 and TRBJ2-7; tentative D call: TRBD1 (5 bases). Germline-derived CDR1 and CDR2 are MNHNY and SVGAGI (reference sequence). V dropped 6 bases and J dropped 1 base, with 10 bases sitting between them. CDR3 length: 13 residues. CDR3 residues: CASRQTVSYEQYF. DNA of the CDR3: TGTGCCAGCAGGCAGACAGTTTCCTACGAGCAGTACTTC.

The V call is TRBV5-6, the J call TRBJ1-5, with D hard to call. Per germline, CDR1 SGHDT and CDR2 YYEEEE. The CDR3 has 13 residues. Trimming pared 0 bases from V and 5 bases from J, leaving 6 bases between. CDR3 protein: CASSLGPYQPQHF. CDR3 DNA sequence: TGTGCCAGCAGCTTGGGCCCCTATCAGCCCCAGCATTTT.

Notes on this clone: A junction boundary mismatches the germline segment, possibly from a read error. The chain links TRBV7-7 to TRBJ2-3; a weak D match, TRBD2 (5 bases). Germline values: CDR1 SSHAT, CDR2 FNYEAQ (reference sequence). This CDR3 region has 15 residues. Here the CDR3 reads CASSQGRGDTDTQYF. The CDR3 DNA is TGTGCTAGCAGCCAAGGACGGGGTGATACGGATACGCAGTATTTT.

This clone has a handful of counts. The rearrangement links TRBV4-1 to TRBJ1-5, with unresolved D. The CDR3 covers 15 residues. Deletions cut 0 bases from V and 9 bases from J, with 15 bases between. The germline V gene has CDR1 MGHRA and CDR2 YSYEKL. The DNA for the CDR3 is TGCGCCAGCAGCCAAGATCTGGCAGGCCCGGGGCCCCAGCATTTT. Translated: CASSQDLAGPGPQHF.

The rearrangement uses TRBV5-1 and TRBJ2-3, with D hard to call. Trimming cost V 4 bases and J 3 bases, with 12 bases left between them. There are 14 residues in the CDR3. CDR1 and CDR2 (germline): SGHRS, YFSETQ. The CDR3 region has the DNA TGCGCCAGCAGCCTCCGGTCTGGGACAGATACGCAGTATTTT. This translates into CASSLRSGTDTQYF.

V gene TRBV7-6 combines with J gene TRBJ2-3; the match to TRBD2 covers 7 bases. CDR1 and CDR2 from the germline V gene are SGHVS and FNYEAQ. V gave up 1 base and J gave up 5 bases; unmatched junction bases: 6. The CDR3 spans 15 residues. The CDR3 protein is CASSLGQGGRDTQYF. CDR3 DNA sequence: TGTGCCAGCAGCTTAGGCCAGGGAGGGAGAGATACGCAGTATTTT.

This clone has just one count. The gene calls are TRBV6-1 and TRBJ2-1, with D perhaps matching TRBD1 (5 bases). Germline V gene data show CDR1 as MNHNS and CDR2 as SASEGT. Trimming removed 3 bases at V and 5 bases at J, with 11 bases between. The CDR3 loop spans 14 amino acids. CDR3 region: CASSDLSGNNEQFF. In DNA form, the CDR3 reads TGTGCCAGCAGTGATCTGTCAGGGAACAATGAGCAGTTCTTC.

The rearrangement uses TRBV19 and TRBJ1-4; 7 bases map to TRBD1. V was clipped by 6 bases and J by 6 bases; unmatched bases: 7. The germline V gene encodes CDR1 LNHDA and CDR2 SQIVND (reference sequence). This CDR3 is 14 amino acids long. For the CDR3, the DNA is TGTGCCAGTAGGCCGACAGGGCGTTATGAAAAACTGTTTTTT. This gives the protein CASRPTGRYEKLFF.

The gene calls are TRBV4-3 and TRBJ2-1, with D possibly matching TRBD1 (6 bases). Trimming cost V 0 bases and J 4 bases, with 10 bases left between them. Germline CDR1 and CDR2: LGHNA and YSLEER. The CDR3 extends over 15 amino acids. CDR3 in DNA: TGCGCCAGCAGCCAAGATTTGAGGGGGTACAATGAGCAGTTCTTC. It yields the protein CASSQDLRGYNEQFF.